Below, 9 T cell receptor beta chains from the same sample are listed, as sequenced in a study of cytomegalovirus exposure and HLA in healthy donors. Data came from immunoSEQ multiplex PCR; TCRdb stores just in-frame clones and leaves some out. The table records over 200,000 clones, 75% to 90% of them present only once. Sequenced material: PBMCs. Source of these receptors: a woman under 30 in good health and CMV-seronegative.

V usage is TRBV6-1 and J usage is TRBJ2-7; possibly TRBD1 for D (5 bases). CDR3 length: 15 amino acids. The germline V gene has CDR1 MNHNS and CDR2 SASEGT. V was pared by 0 bases and J by 0 bases, with 9 bases between. The CDR3 nucleotides read TGTGCCAGCAGTGAAGCCCCGGACACCTCCTACGAGCAGTACTTC. Translating it yields CASSEAPDTSYEQYF.

This chain connects TRBV6-1 to TRBJ2-5; TRBD2 matches 8 bases. The germline V gene has CDR1 MNHNS and CDR2 SASEGT. The CDR3 spans 13 residues. V lost 6 bases and J lost 5; bases outside the gene matches: 5. CDR3 DNA: TGTGCCAGCAGGAGCGGGAGTGGGGAGACCCAGTACTTC. Its protein is CASRSGSGETQYF.

The chain has TRBV29-1 and TRBJ1-2, with D hard to call. V lost 2 bases to trimming and J lost 7 bases, with 20 bases between them. Germline assignment: CDR1 SQVTM and CDR2 ANQGSEA. This CDR3 contains 15 residues. CDR3 in DNA: TGCAGCGTTGAATCGTTGTACAGTCGGCTGGGTGGCTACACCTTC. This translates into CSVESLYSRLGGYTF.

The rearrangement uses TRBV18 and TRBJ1-5, with D uncertain. The germline V gene encodes CDR1 KGHSH and CDR2 LQKENI. V was shortened by 5 bases and J by 0 bases, with 11 bases between the two germline ends. This CDR3 is 15 amino acids long. The CDR3 reads CASSSGLVSNQPQHF. The CDR3 nucleotides read TGTGCCAGCTCATCCGGGCTTGTTAGCAATCAGCCCCAGCATTTT. Full variable domain (outside the CDR3, taken from reference TRBV18 and TRBJ1-5): NAGVMQNPRHLVRRRGQEARLRCSPMKGHSHVYWYRQLPEEGLKFMVYLQKENIIDESGMPKERFSAEFPKEGPSILRIQQVVRGDSAAYFCASSSGLVSNQPQHFGDGTRLSIL.

The genes are TRBV30 and TRBJ1-5; no definite D call. Trimming pared 0 bases from V and 11 bases from J, leaving 14 bases between. The CDR3 runs to 13 residues. Germline values: CDR1 GTSNPN, CDR2 SVGIG (reference sequence). The CDR3 reads CAWSVLPVGTQHF. The CDR3 bases are TGTGCCTGGAGTGTCCTTCCCGTGGGAACCCAGCATTTT.

J is TRBJ2-5 and V is TRBV27, with 9 bases identical to TRBD1. Looked up from germline, CDR1 is MNHEY and CDR2 is SMNVEV (reference sequence). Trimming removed 2 bases from V and 4 bases from J; junction bases left unmatched: 2. The CDR3 runs to 14 residues. CDR3 coding DNA: TGTGCCAGCAGTTTAGGACAGGGGAGAGAGACCCAGTACTTC. Amino acids: CASSLGQGRETQYF.

For the CDR3, the DNA is TGCCTGTTTGGGGAAGGCAGGGAGCAGTACTTC. Its protein is CLFGEGREQYF. V and J are TRBV20-1 and TRBJ2-7; D uncertain. Germline CDR1 is DFQATT and CDR2 is SNEGSKA (reference sequence). This CDR3 is built from 11 residues.

The chain recombines TRBV19 with TRBJ2-1, with D unresolved. V lost 5 bases, J lost 4 bases, and 12 bases lay in between. Germline lookup yields CDR1 LNHDA and CDR2 SQIVND (reference sequence). The CDR3 sequence is 14 residues long. CDR3: CASSLGREYNEQFF. The CDR3 nucleotides read TGTGCCAGTAGTTTAGGACGAGAATACAATGAGCAGTTCTTC. Complete variable domain (other parts from reference TRBV19 and TRBJ2-1): DGGITQSPKYLFRKEGQNVTLSCEQNLNHDAMYWYRQDPGQGLRLIYYSQIVNDFQKGDIAEGYSVSREKKESFPLTVTSAQKNPTAFYLCASSLGREYNEQFFGPGTRLTVL.

The V gene is TRBV30, the J gene TRBJ1-2; D possibly corresponds to TRBD1 (5 bases). The V and J ends lost 5 bases and 7 bases respectively, with 23 bases between them. The CDR3 totals 15 residues. The germline V gene encodes CDR1 GTSNPN and CDR2 SVGIG (reference sequence). The CDR3 nucleotides read TGTGCCTGGCTTCGGGACCCCGTTCGAGGGAGTGGCTACACCTTC. It is translated as CAWLRDPVRGSGYTF.